The T cell receptor beta chain described here comes from a study of cytomegalovirus exposure and HLA in healthy donors. Profiling relied on immunoSEQ multiplex PCR, and the TCRdb table lists in-frame clones only, not all of them. The table lists 250,000 to 300,000 clones, 80% to 90% of them singletons. Notes on the study in general: As was reported, the classifier diagnosed cytomegalovirus status with high specificity and sensitivity.

The CDR3 is made up of 14 amino acids. Trimming took 8 bases from V and 1 from J; bases not matched to a gene: 4. From germline, CDR1 is SNHLY and CDR2 FYNNEI. For this clone: Its target is not known.

This clonotype was obtained from a woman aged 18-30 years in good health and CMV-seronegative. Sequencing was done on a sample of PBMCs. The chain is built from TRBV2 and TRBJ2-2; 7 bases match TRBD1. The CDR3 DNA is TGTGCCAGCGGACAGGCCGTGAACACCGGGGAGCTGTTTTTT. Its protein is CASGQAVNTGELFF.